A selection of T cell receptor beta chains follows, all from one sample in a study of T cell repertoires in cytomegalovirus infection. These receptors have no known antigen. TCRdb re-called the reads through MiXCR, storing one row per CDR3 protein. The sample includes about 900,000 distinct CDR3 sequences, roughly 31% of them seen just once. The sample in question was cultured CD8+ T cells from PBMCs, obtained from culture after CMV antigen stimulation. Receptors were obtained from a human donor in good health (CMV status not recorded). Some clones in this sample may be carry-over from other donors' samples. The CDR3 runs from the conserved cysteine through the conserved F or W. D genes are given only for firm matches. Only some rows state a clone size, as once, few, many or a class for expanded clones.

j_call v_call clone_size d_call cdr3_aa cdr3_nt
TRBJ2-5 TRBV5-1 . TRBD2 CASTTSGGSGETQYF TGCGCCAGCACGACTAGCGGGGGGTCTGGAGAGACCCAGTACTTC
TRBJ2-3 TRBV9 . . CASSVVEGAAADTQYF TGTGCCAGCAGCGTAGTGGAGGGGGCGGCGGCAGATACGCAGTATTTT
TRBJ1-4 TRBV5-8 . TRBD1 CASDPGTGYEKLFF TGTGCCAGCGACCCCGGGACAGGGTATGAAAAACTGTTTTTT
TRBJ1-1 TRBV7-9 . . CASSINSGRNTEAFF TGTGCCAGCAGCATAAATTCCGGCAGGAACACTGAAGCTTTCTTT
TRBJ2-1 TRBV7-8 many TRBD1 CASSSPWGTGGTYNEQFF TGTGCCAGCAGCTCCCCATGGGGGACAGGGGGAACATACAATGAGCAGTTCTTC
TRBJ1-1 TRBV20-1 . TRBD1 CSARGQPNTEAFF TGCAGTGCTAGGGGACAGCCGAACACTGAAGCTTTCTTT
TRBJ2-2 TRBV7-9 . . CASSLSQTNNAGELFF TGTGCCAGCAGCTTATCCCAGACAAACAACGCCGGGGAGCTGTTTTTT
TRBJ2-1 TRBV6-6 . TRBD1 CASSYWGQGINEQFF TGTGCCAGCAGTTACTGGGGACAGGGGATTAATGAGCAGTTCTTC
TRBJ2-7 TRBV19 . TRBD1 CASRVRDSIFYEQYF TGTGCCAGTAGGGTCCGGGACAGCATATTCTACGAGCAGTACTTC
TRBJ1-2 TRBV4-1 few TRBD1 CASSQDPGGFGYTF TGCGCCAGCAGCCAAGATCCAGGGGGCTTTGGCTACACCTTC
TRBJ2-3 TRBV6-5 few . CASSWIGPTDTQYF TGTGCCAGCAGTTGGATAGGACCGACAGATACGCAGTATTTT
TRBJ1-1 TRBV9 . . CASSRQGMGDTEAFF TGTGCCAGCAGCAGGCAGGGGATGGGGGACACTGAAGCTTTCTTT
TRBJ2-1 TRBV14 . . CASSQDPGSGSIHEQFF TGTGCCAGCAGCCAAGACCCGGGGAGCGGGTCCATCCATGAGCAGTTCTTC
TRBJ1-1 TRBV5-4 . TRBD1 CASSLSPGGVSEAFF TGTGCCAGCAGCCTCTCCCCAGGGGGTGTCTCTGAAGCTTTCTTT
TRBJ2-1 TRBV24-1 few TRBD2 CATSDLSGGANNEQFF TGTGCCACCAGTGACCTTAGCGGGGGGGCCAACAATGAGCAGTTCTTC
TRBJ2-4 TRBV6-5 few . CASSYGVEKNIQYF TGTGCCAGCAGTTACGGGGTAGAAAAAAACATTCAGTACTTC
TRBJ2-2 TRBV6-5 . . CASSYGKGTGELFF TGTGCCAGCAGTTACGGGAAGGGCACCGGGGAGCTGTTTTTT
TRBJ1-1 TRBV5-1 . . CASSLEPHAEAFF TGCGCCAGCAGCTTGGAACCACACGCTGAAGCTTTCTTT
TRBJ2-1 TRBV14 once TRBD2 CASSQDALAGTYNEQFF TGTGCCAGCAGCCAAGATGCCCTAGCGGGGACCTACAATGAGCAGTTCTTC
TRBJ1-1 TRBV29-1 . . CSVGAVLMNTEAFF TGCAGCGTTGGGGCGGTCCTCATGAACACTGAAGCTTTCTTT
TRBJ2-4 TRBV15 . . CATSRDNRLAKNIQYF TGTGCCACCAGCAGAGATAACAGGCTTGCCAAAAACATTCAGTACTTC
TRBJ2-3 TRBV14 . . CASSQAWTDTQYF TGTGCCAGCAGCCAAGCCTGGACAGATACGCAGTATTTT
TRBJ2-7 TRBV7-9 few . CASIPPRGSRGEQYF TGTGCCAGCATCCCACCTCGGGGTTCTCGGGGCGAGCAGTACTTC
TRBJ2-2 TRBV27 . TRBD2 CASSLYGGLAGGQGTGELFF TGTGCCAGCAGTTTATATGGGGGACTAGCGGGGGGGCAGGGGACCGGGGAGCTGTTTTTT
TRBJ1-2 TRBV24-1 few TRBD1 CATSDPGGYGYTF TGTGCCACCAGTGACCCAGGGGGCTATGGCTACACCTTC
TRBJ2-2 TRBV7-8 . . CASSSLEDGELFF TGTGCCAGCAGCTCACTAGAGGACGGGGAGCTGTTTTTT
TRBJ2-1 TRBV9 . TRBD2 CASSGYSGGDYNEQFF TGTGCCAGCAGCGGATATAGCGGGGGGGATTACAATGAGCAGTTCTTC
TRBJ2-1 TRBV6-2/TRBV6-3 . . CASSTTVGQFF TGTGCCAGCAGCACTACGGTAGGGCAGTTCTTC
TRBJ2-1 TRBV5-6 . TRBD2 CASSLAGTSGRASYNEQFF TGTGCCAGCAGCTTGGCCGGGACTAGCGGCCGCGCCAGCTACAATGAGCAGTTCTTC
TRBJ1-5 TRBV7-4 few . CASSKGWQGAENQPQHF TGTGCCAGCAGCAAGGGGTGGCAGGGCGCGGAAAATCAGCCCCAGCATTTT
TRBJ2-2 TRBV25-1 few . CASSEYFRDRNTNTGELFF TGTGCCAGCAGTGAGTACTTTAGAGACAGAAATACGAACACCGGGGAGCTGTTTTTT
TRBJ2-3 TRBV27 few TRBD2 CASSTWGLAGGTDTQYF TGTGCCAGCAGTACATGGGGACTAGCGGGGGGGACAGATACGCAGTATTTT
TRBJ2-4 TRBV9 . TRBD1 CASSVPGGEVQYF TGTGCCAGCAGCGTTCCAGGGGGCGAAGTTCAGTACTTC
TRBJ1-2 TRBV6-1 few . CASSLSPQSHGYTF TGTGCCAGCAGTCTTTCCCCGCAGTCCCATGGCTACACCTTC
TRBJ2-1 TRBV12-3/TRBV12-4 many TRBD1 CASSPGTGAYNEQFF TGTGCCAGCAGTCCCGGGACAGGGGCCTACAATGAGCAGTTCTTC
TRBJ1-2 TRBV12-3/TRBV12-4 . . CASSLNVVAYGYTF TGTGCCAGCAGTTTAAACGTGGTTGCCTATGGCTACACCTTC
TRBJ2-5 TRBV6-2/TRBV6-3 . . CASTGLRDPQETQYF TGTGCCAGCACCGGCCTCCGGGATCCCCAAGAGACCCAGTACTTC
TRBJ2-5 TRBV7-8 many TRBD1 CASSYEDRGWETQYF TGTGCCAGCAGCTACGAGGACAGGGGGTGGGAGACCCAGTACTTC
TRBJ2-5 TRBV6-8 once . CASRSGPSETQYF TGTGCCAGCAGATCGGGCCCTTCGGAGACCCAGTACTTC
TRBJ2-5 TRBV7-2 few TRBD1 CASSSRDRKETQYF TGTGCCAGCAGCTCACGGGACAGAAAAGAGACCCAGTACTTC
TRBJ2-5 TRBV11-1 . TRBD2 CASSLSTTAGLRGETQYF TGTGCCAGCAGCCTATCAACGACAGCGGGGCTCCGGGGGGAGACCCAGTACTTC
TRBJ2-5 TRBV7-6 few TRBD2 CASSLTTASGEETQYF TGTGCCAGCAGCTTAACTACGGCTAGCGGGGAAGAGACCCAGTACTTC
TRBJ2-1 TRBV24-1 . . CATSTSIGEQFF TGTGCCACCAGTACCTCAATAGGTGAGCAGTTCTTC
TRBJ2-3 TRBV7-6 many TRBD2 CASSLAAAGGTDTQYF TGTGCCAGCAGCTTAGCGGCAGCGGGGGGCACAGATACGCAGTATTTT
TRBJ1-1 TRBV5-1 . TRBD1 CASSTRQGLDEAFF TGCGCCAGCAGCACCCGACAGGGTTTAGATGAAGCTTTCTTT
TRBJ2-7 TRBV19 . TRBD2 CASSILAGASYEQYF TGTGCCAGTAGTATCCTAGCGGGGGCTTCCTACGAGCAGTACTTC